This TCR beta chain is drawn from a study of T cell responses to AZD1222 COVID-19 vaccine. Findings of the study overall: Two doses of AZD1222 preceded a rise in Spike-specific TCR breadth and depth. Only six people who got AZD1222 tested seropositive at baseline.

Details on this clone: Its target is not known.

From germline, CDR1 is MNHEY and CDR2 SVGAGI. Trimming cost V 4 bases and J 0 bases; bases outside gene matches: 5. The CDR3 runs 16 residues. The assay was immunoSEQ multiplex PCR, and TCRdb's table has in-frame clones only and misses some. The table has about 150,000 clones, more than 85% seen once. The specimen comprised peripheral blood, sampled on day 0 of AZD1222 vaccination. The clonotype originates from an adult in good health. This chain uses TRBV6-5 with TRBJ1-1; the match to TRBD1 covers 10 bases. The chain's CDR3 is CASSSDRGPMNTEAFF. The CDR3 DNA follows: TGTGCCAGCAGTTCCGACAGGGGGCCCATGAACACTGAAGCTTTCTTT.